This is a list of T cell receptor beta chains from one sample in a study of Ad26.COV2.S vaccination and SARS-CoV-2 variants. Measured with immunoSEQ multiplex PCR; TCRdb has only the in-frame clones, and not every one. The sample includes 240,000 or so clones, roughly 90% of them seen just once. The sequencing here drew on peripheral blood, taken in a trial of Ad26.COV2.S vaccine versus placebo. The source of these receptors is a person aged 18-65 years who received the Ad26.COV2.S COVID-19 vaccine or a placebo. CDR3s include the opening cysteine and the closing phenylalanine or tryptophan. D genes are given only for firm matches. Not every row has a clone size; where given, it reads once, few, many or a size class.

cdr3_length d_call clone_size j_call v_call cdr3_aa cdr3_nt
15 TRBD1 NA TRBJ1-4 TRBV27 CASSLSGTGNEKLFF TGTGCCAGCAGTTTATCAGGGACAGGGAACGAAAAACTGTTTTTT
11 TRBD1 NA TRBJ1-2 TRBV28 CASSLASGQDF TGTGCCAGCAGTTTAGCTAGCGGACAGGACTTC
16 NA NA TRBJ2-1 TRBV15 CATSRDNSGDYNEQFF TGTGCCACCAGCAGAGATAATTCGGGGGACTACAATGAGCAGTTCTTC
12 NA NA TRBJ1-2 TRBV12-3/TRBV12-4 CASSLMDYGYTF TGTGCCAGCAGTTTGATGGATTATGGCTACACCTTC
17 NA NA TRBJ2-1 TRBV7-2 CASSLGSAGGSYNEQFF TGTGCCAGCAGCTTAGGGAGCGCCGGCGGCTCCTACAATGAGCAGTTCTTC
18 TRBD2 once TRBJ2-4 TRBV18 CASSPLGPSGVAKNIQYF TGTGCCAGCTCACCACTGGGCCCTAGCGGAGTAGCCAAAAACATTCAGTACTTC
15 TRBD1 NA TRBJ2-1 TRBV6-1 CASSEDGQVYNEQFF TGTGCCAGCAGTGAAGACGGACAGGTTTACAATGAGCAGTTCTTC
13 NA NA TRBJ1-2 TRBV30 CAWSVLGVYGYTF TGTGCCTGGAGTGTACTAGGGGTTTATGGCTACACCTTC
16 TRBD1 NA TRBJ1-5 TRBV18 CASSPRPTGTSQPQHF TGTGCCAGCTCACCACGCCCGACAGGGACCAGTCAGCCCCAGCATTTT
14 TRBD2 NA TRBJ2-3 TRBV7-2 CARSSGPLDDTQYF TGTGCCAGATCTAGCGGCCCTTTAGACGATACGCAGTATTTT
18 NA NA TRBJ2-6 TRBV5-1 CASSLMAAGWPGANVLTF TGCGCCAGCAGCTTGATGGCGGCAGGGTGGCCTGGGGCCAACGTCCTGACTTTC